These T cell receptor beta chains were read from a single sample in a study of blood T cell repertoires in COVID-19. Assay used: immunoSEQ multiplex PCR; TCRdb lists only in-frame clones, some missing. The sample includes 220,000 or so clones, 80% to 85% of them seen just once. Sequenced: peripheral blood. The source of these receptors is a man aged 25 to 40 with active or convalescent COVID-19. Both conserved end residues are part of each CDR3. A D gene is named only where the DNA matches it firmly. Size tells how often a clone was seen (once, few, many) or the class of an expanded clone, and some rows leave it out.

TRBV4-2	NA	TRBD2	TRBJ2-2	CASSQVGDYNGELFF	TGTGCCAGCAGCCAAGTTGGGGACTATAACGGGGAGCTGTTTTTT
TRBV30	once	NA	TRBJ1-4	CAWSVQHEKLFF	TGTGCCTGGAGTGTACAGCATGAAAAACTGTTTTTT
TRBV5-1	few	TRBD1	TRBJ1-4	CASSYRGWNEKLFF	TGCGCCAGCAGCTACAGGGGGTGGAATGAAAAACTGTTTTTT
TRBV28	NA	NA	TRBJ1-5	CASSLGQAWQPQHF	TGTGCCAGCAGTTTGGGGCAGGCGTGGCAGCCCCAGCATTTT
TRBV9	NA	NA	TRBJ1-5	CASSVGGGANQPQHF	TGTGCCAGCAGCGTAGGAGGGGGGGCTAATCAGCCCCAGCATTTT
TRBV27	few	TRBD2	TRBJ2-5	CASSSFGGGPQETQYF	TGTGCCAGCAGTTCGTTCGGCGGGGGGCCCCAAGAGACCCAGTACTTC
TRBV7-2	NA	NA	TRBJ2-3	CASSFRQSTDTQYF	TGTGCCAGCAGCTTCAGACAGAGCACAGATACGCAGTATTTT
TRBV27	NA	TRBD2	TRBJ2-1	CASSFQREGPNEQFF	TGTGCCAGCAGTTTCCAGCGGGAGGGCCCGAATGAGCAGTTCTTC
TRBV9	NA	NA	TRBJ1-2	CASSVVGTDYGYTF	TGTGCCAGCAGCGTAGTAGGAACAGACTATGGCTACACCTTC
TRBV2	few	TRBD1	TRBJ1-1	CASLRRTGRDTEAFF	TGTGCCAGCTTAAGAAGGACAGGGCGGGACACTGAAGCTTTCTTT
TRBV5-1	NA	TRBD1	TRBJ1-1	CASSLANGQGTEAFF	TGCGCCAGCAGCTTGGCCAACGGACAGGGAACTGAAGCTTTCTTT
TRBV14	NA	NA	TRBJ1-6	CASSSQGSYNSPLHF	TGTGCCAGCAGCTCTCAGGGTTCCTATAATTCACCCCTCCACTTT
TRBV7-8	NA	NA	TRBJ1-2	CASSPYREGYTF	TGTGCCAGCAGCCCCTACAGGGAAGGCTACACCTTC
TRBV7-7	NA	NA	TRBJ2-1	CASSPGGSYNEQFF	TGTGCTAGCAGCCCAGGGGGGTCCTACAATGAGCAGTTCTTC
TRBV2	NA	TRBD2	TRBJ2-3	CASSPRAAGGDTQYF	TGTGCCAGCAGTCCCCGGGCCGCGGGGGGAGATACGCAGTATTTT
TRBV7-9	many	NA	TRBJ2-1	CASSLALTSTNEQFF	TGTGCCAGCAGCTTAGCCCTGACTAGTACCAATGAGCAGTTCTTC
TRBV5-6	once	NA	TRBJ1-4	CASSLGTLNEKLFF	TGTGCCAGCAGCTTGGGGACACTTAATGAAAAACTGTTTTTT
TRBV28	few	TRBD1	TRBJ1-2	CASSSGEGGAWNYGYTF	TGTGCCAGCAGTTCGGGGGAAGGGGGCGCGTGGAACTATGGCTACACCTTC
TRBV7-2	NA	NA	TRBJ2-1	CASSLFRDNEQFF	TGTGCCAGCAGCTTATTCCGGGACAATGAGCAGTTCTTC
TRBV6-2/TRBV6-3	NA	NA	TRBJ2-7	CASSHSYEQYF	TGTGCCAGCAGCCATAGTTACGAGCAGTACTTC
TRBV5-1	NA	TRBD1	TRBJ2-7	CASSPGTVGFSEQYF	TGCGCCAGCAGCCCTGGGACAGTGGGTTTTTCCGAGCAGTACTTC
TRBV11-2	NA	TRBD1	TRBJ2-1	CASSFNRGSYNEQFF	TGTGCCAGCAGCTTTAACAGGGGCTCCTACAATGAGCAGTTCTTC
TRBV10-3	NA	TRBD1	TRBJ1-2	CAISWTGRGYTF	TGTGCCATCAGTTGGACAGGGCGCGGCTACACCTTC
TRBV6-5	NA	TRBD2	TRBJ2-1	CASRTSGTYNEQFF	TGTGCCAGCAGAACTAGCGGGACCTACAATGAGCAGTTCTTC
TRBV19	NA	TRBD2	TRBJ2-7	CASSMAGGVGYEQYF	TGTGCCAGTAGTATGGCGGGGGGCGTGGGATACGAGCAGTACTTC
TRBV2	NA	NA	TRBJ1-1	CASRGHLNTEAFF	TGTGCCAGCAGGGGACACCTGAACACTGAAGCTTTCTTT
TRBV18	once	NA	TRBJ1-2	CASSPEANYGYTF	TGTGCCAGCTCACCAGAGGCAAACTATGGCTACACCTTC
TRBV7-2	few	NA	TRBJ1-6	CASSLGGQNNSPLHF	TGTGCCAGCAGCTTAGGCGGACAGAATAATTCACCCCTCCACTTT
TRBV2	few	TRBD2	TRBJ2-7	CASSETSFREQYF	TGTGCCAGCAGTGAGACTAGCTTCAGGGAGCAGTACTTC
TRBV11-2	NA	NA	TRBJ1-4	CASSHTGPNEKLFF	TGTGCCAGCAGTCACACAGGGCCTAATGAAAAACTGTTTTTT
TRBV6-5	NA	TRBD2	TRBJ2-1	CATRGGGIPYNEQFF	TGTGCCACCCGGGGGGGCGGGATACCCTACAATGAGCAGTTCTTC
TRBV24-1	NA	TRBD2	TRBJ2-1	CATSAPGLAGEWTYNEQFF	TGTGCCACCAGTGCGCCGGGACTAGCGGGAGAATGGACCTACAATGAGCAGTTCTTC
TRBV2	NA	NA	TRBJ2-3	CASSYSDTQYF	TGTGCCAGCAGTTACTCGGATACGCAGTATTTT
TRBV7-2	NA	TRBD1	TRBJ2-3	CASSPGTALRDTQYF	TGTGCCAGCAGCCCCGGGACAGCGCTCAGGGATACGCAGTATTTT
TRBV28	few	TRBD1	TRBJ1-5	CASSPTGAYNQPQHF	TGTGCCAGCAGTCCCACAGGGGCCTACAATCAGCCCCAGCATTTT
TRBV14	NA	NA	TRBJ1-4	CASSQAGVTQFPCEKLFF	TGTGCCAGCAGCCAAGCGGGGGTTACCCAATTCCCCTGTGAAAAACTGTTTTTT
TRBV21-1	NA	NA	TRBJ2-5	CASSSRDGRETQYF	TGTGCCAGCAGCAGTAGGGACGGGAGAGAGACCCAGTACTTC
TRBV5-1	few	NA	TRBJ1-3	CASSLDATAFSGNTIYF	TGCGCCAGCAGCTTGGATGCGACAGCATTCTCTGGAAACACCATATATTTT
TRBV5-1	NA	NA	TRBJ2-2	CASSLTAGGELFF	TGCGCCAGCAGCTTAACGGCGGGAGGGGAGCTGTTTTTT
TRBV7-2	NA	TRBD2	TRBJ2-7	CASSLSLAGGEQYF	TGTGCCAGCAGCTTAAGTCTAGCGGGAGGGGAGCAGTACTTC
TRBV3-1/TRBV3-2	NA	TRBD2	TRBJ2-3	CASSLRGGGTDTQYF	TGTGCCAGCAGCCTTCGCGGGGGGGGCACAGATACGCAGTATTTT
TRBV20-1	few	TRBD2	TRBJ2-3	CSASLRRGARTDTQYF	TGCAGTGCTAGTCTTCGGCGGGGGGCAAGAACAGATACGCAGTATTTT
TRBV9	NA	TRBD1	TRBJ2-6	CASDRGLASGANVLTF	TGTGCCAGCGACAGGGGCCTCGCCTCTGGGGCCAACGTCCTGACTTTC
TRBV18	few	TRBD1	TRBJ2-2	CASSRRTGNTGELFF	TGTGCCAGCTCTCGCAGGACAGGGAACACCGGGGAGCTGTTTTTT
TRBV6-5	NA	NA	TRBJ2-5	CASTPTRVRGAQYF	TGTGCCAGCACCCCCACCAGGGTCCGCGGGGCCCAGTACTTC
TRBV6-1	NA	TRBD2	TRBJ2-7	CASSDLSGAAYEQYF	TGTGCCAGCAGTGACCTTAGCGGGGCGGCCTACGAGCAGTACTTC
TRBV10-1	NA	TRBD1	TRBJ1-1	CASADRDKNTEAFF	TGCGCCAGCGCGGACAGGGACAAGAACACTGAAGCTTTCTTT